The present T cell receptor (beta chain) was sequenced within a study of blood T cells in healthy people across ages. Findings of the study overall: Naive CD4+ cells and diversity were both higher in long-lived donors than in aged donors.

This CDR3 has 14 residues. Trimming removed 6 bases at V and 0 bases at J, with 11 bases between. Germline V gene sequence: CDR1 MNHEY, CDR2 SVGAGI. This clonotype was detected only a few times. Its specificity is unknown. A sample-barcoded 5' primer and a J-beta primer mix were used in a second PCR of about 7 to 11 cycles. A template-switch adaptor that had 12 random nucleotides put a tag on each cDNA molecule. TCRdb reprocessed the 5' RACE reads via MiXCR and lists one record per CDR3 protein. Of 1.4 million or so distinct CDR3 sequences listed, roughly two fifths were seen once; the top ten hold approximately 4%.

Material for sequencing was blood. This TCR was sampled from a woman aged 18-29 years in good health. The gene calls are TRBV6-5 and TRBJ2-5; possible D gene TRBD2, 5 bases. The CDR3 nucleotides are TGTGCCAGCAGGACCTCTAGCTACCAAGAGACCCAGTACTTC. This gives the protein CASRTSSYQETQYF.